The 7 T cell receptor beta chains below were found in one sample sequenced in a study of CD8+ T cells in alopecia areata. RNA extraction was followed by reverse transcription into cDNA, which acted as the sequencing template. The method was immunoSEQ multiplex PCR; TCRdb's version includes in-frame clones alone and lacks a portion of them. The sample yields roughly 30,000 clones, less than 75% seen once. Input material: NKG2D-high CD8+ T cells sorted from blood. The receptors stem from a human donor with alopecia areata.

The chain recombines TRBV5-4 with TRBJ1-1; TRBD1 matches at 7 bases. With V trimmed by 0 bases and J by 5 bases, 1 base remained unmatched. The germline V gene encodes CDR1 SGHNT and CDR2 YYREEE (reference sequence). CDR3 length: 13 amino acids. CDR3 DNA: TGTGCCAGCAGCTTGGGGACAGGTACTGAAGCTTTCTTT. Translated: CASSLGTGTEAFF.

The J gene is TRBJ1-2, the V gene TRBV7-9; D remains ambiguous. Germline CDR1 SEHNR, CDR2 FQNEAQ (reference sequence). The CDR3 extends over 13 amino acids. Trimming cost V 5 bases and J 0 bases, with 7 bases left between them. The DNA of the CDR3 is TGTGCCAGCAGCCCCCTGGCTAACTATGGCTACACCTTC. This sequence encodes CASSPLANYGYTF.

In its sample, this clone was seen a few times. The gene calls are TRBV18 and TRBJ2-3, with TRBD2 matching over 14 bases. Looked up from germline, CDR1 is KGHSH and CDR2 is LQKENI. The ends lost 5 bases at V and 4 bases at J; junction bases unmatched: 8. The CDR3 covers 17 residues. DNA for the CDR3: TGTGCCAGCTCATCTCCGGGACTAGCGGGAGTTTCAGATACGCAGTATTTT. The encoded protein is CASSSPGLAGVSDTQYF.

This rearrangement joins TRBV6-1 to TRBJ2-5; 7 bases align to TRBD2. The J call may be in error: the DNA end matches TRBJ2-7 better. The germline V gene has CDR1 MNHNS and CDR2 SASEGT. The CDR3 runs 15 residues. CDR3 DNA sequence: TGTGCCAGCAGTGAGTCTAGCGGCCTGATCTACGAGCAGTACTTC. It is translated as CASSESSGLIYEQYF.

V usage is TRBV10-3 and J usage is TRBJ2-1; D is tentatively TRBD1 or TRBD2 (5 bases each). The CDR3 loop spans 14 amino acids. Per the germline V gene, CDR1 is ENHRY and CDR2 is SYGVKD. The V gene lost 1 base and the J gene lost 5 bases, with 9 bases spanning the gap. The CDR3: CAISEWDGNNEQFF. CDR3 DNA: TGTGCCATCAGTGAGTGGGACGGAAACAATGAGCAGTTCTTC.

The chain carries TRBV29-1 and TRBJ1-3, with TRBD1 matching 9 bases. V was clipped by 6 bases and J by 4 bases; unmatched bases: 4. Germline V gene lookup returns CDR1 SQVTM and CDR2 ANQGSEA. The CDR3 sequence is 13 residues long. The CDR3 DNA is TGCAGCGTAGAACAGGGGGCCGGAAACACCATATATTTT. It is translated as CSVEQGAGNTIYF.

This clone has more than one count but fewer than ten. This chain joins TRBV27 and TRBJ2-4, with 8 bases that match TRBD1. CDR1 is MNHEY and CDR2 is SMNVEV in the germline V gene (reference sequence). V was clipped by 6 bases and J by 0 bases; unmatched bases: 16. The CDR3 runs 19 residues. CDR3 in DNA: TGTGCCAGCAGCCCCTTACCGACAGGGGACACAATAGCCAAAAACATTCAGTACTTC. This sequence encodes CASSPLPTGDTIAKNIQYF.